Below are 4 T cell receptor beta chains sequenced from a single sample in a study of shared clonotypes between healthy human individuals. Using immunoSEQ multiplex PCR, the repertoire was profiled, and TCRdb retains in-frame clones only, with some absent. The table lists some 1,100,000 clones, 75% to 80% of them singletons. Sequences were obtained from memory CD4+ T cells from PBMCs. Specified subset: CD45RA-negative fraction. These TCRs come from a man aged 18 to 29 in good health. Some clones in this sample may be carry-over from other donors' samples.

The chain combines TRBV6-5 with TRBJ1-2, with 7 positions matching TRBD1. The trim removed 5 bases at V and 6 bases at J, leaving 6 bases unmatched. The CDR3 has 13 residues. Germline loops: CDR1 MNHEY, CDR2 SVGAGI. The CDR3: CASSNLGGHGYTF. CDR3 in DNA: TGTGCCAGCAGTAATTTAGGGGGCCATGGCTACACCTTC.

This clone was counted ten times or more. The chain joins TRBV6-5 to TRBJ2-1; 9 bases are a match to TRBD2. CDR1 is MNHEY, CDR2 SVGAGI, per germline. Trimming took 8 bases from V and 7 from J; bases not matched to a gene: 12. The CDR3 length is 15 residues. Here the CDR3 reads CASAGSGRSLNEQFF. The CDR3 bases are TGTGCCAGCGCAGGTAGCGGGAGATCGTTGAATGAGCAGTTCTTC.

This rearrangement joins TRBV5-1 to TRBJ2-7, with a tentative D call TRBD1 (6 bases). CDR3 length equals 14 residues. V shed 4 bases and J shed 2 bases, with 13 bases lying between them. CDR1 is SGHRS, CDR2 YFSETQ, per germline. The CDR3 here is CASSPVGAAYEQYF. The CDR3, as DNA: TGCGCCAGCAGCCCGGTGGGGGCGGCCTACGAGCAGTACTTC.

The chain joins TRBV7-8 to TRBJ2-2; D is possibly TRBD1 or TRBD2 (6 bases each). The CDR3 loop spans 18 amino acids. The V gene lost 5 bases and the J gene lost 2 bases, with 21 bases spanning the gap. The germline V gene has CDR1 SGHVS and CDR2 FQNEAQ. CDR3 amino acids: CASSPKNRDSSNTGELFF. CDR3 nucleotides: TGTGCCAGCAGCCCGAAAAACAGGGACTCAAGTAACACCGGGGAGCTGTTTTTT.